This T cell receptor beta chain was recovered during a study of cytomegalovirus exposure and HLA in healthy donors. Whole-study context: A previous analysis identified approximately 110 million unique TCR beta sequences derived from approximately 190 million T cells. Points from the study as a whole: It was confirmed in vitro that a few of the CMV-associated chains were specific for CMV antigens.

PCR used 60 Vbeta primers and 13 Jbeta primers. Clones were sequenced by immunoSEQ multiplex PCR, and TCRdb holds only the in-frame ones, with some missing. This table has a few hundred thousand clones, 92% appearing once. Germline V gene lookup returns CDR1 MNHNS and CDR2 SASEGT. V gave up 7 bases and J gave up 4 bases; unmatched junction bases: 7. This CDR3 has 14 amino acids. This clone was seen once. Its matching antigen is unknown. The chain employs TRBV6-1 and TRBJ1-3; the match to TRBD1 covers 7 bases. Sequenced input: PBMCs. The clonotype comes from a girl aged 2-9 years in good health and CMV-seronegative. As DNA, the CDR3 is TGTGCCAGCAAGAGACAGGGATCCGGAAACACCATATATTTT. Encoded protein: CASKRQGSGNTIYF.